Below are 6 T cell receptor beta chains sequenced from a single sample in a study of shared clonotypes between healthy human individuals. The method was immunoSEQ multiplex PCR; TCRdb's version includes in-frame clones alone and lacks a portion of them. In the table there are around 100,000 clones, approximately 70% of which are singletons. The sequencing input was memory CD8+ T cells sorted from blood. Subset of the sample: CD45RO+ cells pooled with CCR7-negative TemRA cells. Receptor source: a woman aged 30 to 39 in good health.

The CDR3 here is CASSQDKRQGGLVPYEQYF. DNA for the CDR3: TGTGCCAGCAGCCAAGACAAGAGGCAGGGAGGCTTGGTTCCCTACGAGCAGTACTTC. The chain recombines TRBV14 with TRBJ2-7; tentative D call: TRBD2 (6 bases). Trimming removed 0 bases from V and 2 bases from J, with 23 bases in between. The CDR3 sequence is 19 residues long. Germline V gene lookup returns CDR1 SGHDN and CDR2 FVKESK. Supplemented by reference TRBV14 and TRBJ2-7, the full variable domain reads EAGVTQFPSHSVIEKGQTVTLRCDPISGHDNLYWYRRVMGKEIKFLLHFVKESKQDESGMPNNRFLAERTGGTYSTLKVQPAELEDSGVYFCASSQDKRQGGLVPYEQYFGPGTRLTVT.

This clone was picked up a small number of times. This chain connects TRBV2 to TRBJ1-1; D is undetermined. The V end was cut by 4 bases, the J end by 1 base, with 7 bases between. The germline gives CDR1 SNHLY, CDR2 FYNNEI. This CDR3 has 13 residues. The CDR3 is CASSGRPNTEAFF. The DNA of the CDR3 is TGTGCCAGCAGTGGACGGCCGAACACTGAAGCTTTCTTT.

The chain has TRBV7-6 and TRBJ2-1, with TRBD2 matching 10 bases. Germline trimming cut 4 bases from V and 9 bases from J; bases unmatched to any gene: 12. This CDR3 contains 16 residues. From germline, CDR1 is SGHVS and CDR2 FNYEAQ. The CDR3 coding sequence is TGTGCCAGCAGCTCCTCTACTAGCGGGATTATGGGTGAGCAGTTCTTC. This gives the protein CASSSSTSGIMGEQFF.

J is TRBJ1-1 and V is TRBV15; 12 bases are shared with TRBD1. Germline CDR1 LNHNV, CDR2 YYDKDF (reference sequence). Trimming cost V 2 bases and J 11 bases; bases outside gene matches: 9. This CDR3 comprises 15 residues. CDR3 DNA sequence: TGTGCCACCAGCAGAAGGGACAGGGGGCCCCTGAGGGCTTTCTTT. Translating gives CATSRRDRGPLRAFF.

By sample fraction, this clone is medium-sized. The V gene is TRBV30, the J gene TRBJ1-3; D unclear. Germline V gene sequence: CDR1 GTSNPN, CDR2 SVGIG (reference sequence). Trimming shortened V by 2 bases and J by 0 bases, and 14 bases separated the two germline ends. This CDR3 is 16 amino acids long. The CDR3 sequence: CAWSSSLGPSGNTIYF. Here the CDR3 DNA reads TGTGCCTGGAGTAGCTCTCTGGGTCCCTCTGGAAACACCATATATTTT.

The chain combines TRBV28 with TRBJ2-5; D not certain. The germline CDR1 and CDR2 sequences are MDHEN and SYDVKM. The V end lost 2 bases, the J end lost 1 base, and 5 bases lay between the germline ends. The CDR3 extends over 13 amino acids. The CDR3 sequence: CASSLVAQETQYF. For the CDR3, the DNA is TGTGCCAGCAGTTTAGTGGCCCAAGAGACCCAGTACTTC.